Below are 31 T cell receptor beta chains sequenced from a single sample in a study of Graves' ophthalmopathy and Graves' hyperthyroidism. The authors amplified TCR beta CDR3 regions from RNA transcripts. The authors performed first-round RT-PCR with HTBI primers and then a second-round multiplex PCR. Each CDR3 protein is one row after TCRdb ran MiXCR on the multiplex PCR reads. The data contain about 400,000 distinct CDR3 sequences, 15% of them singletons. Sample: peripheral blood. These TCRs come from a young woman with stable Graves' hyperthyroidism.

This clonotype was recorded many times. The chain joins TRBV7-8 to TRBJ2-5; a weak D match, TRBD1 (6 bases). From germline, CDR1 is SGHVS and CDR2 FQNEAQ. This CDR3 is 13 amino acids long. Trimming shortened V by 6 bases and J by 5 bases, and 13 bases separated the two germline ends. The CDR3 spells CASRPKGDETQYF. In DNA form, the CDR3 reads TGTGCCAGCAGACCTAAGGGGGATGAGACCCAGTACTTC.

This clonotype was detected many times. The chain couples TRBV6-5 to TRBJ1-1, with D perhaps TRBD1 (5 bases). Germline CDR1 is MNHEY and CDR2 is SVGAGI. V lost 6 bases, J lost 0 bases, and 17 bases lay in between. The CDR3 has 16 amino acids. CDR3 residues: CASRHTTGRMNTEAFF. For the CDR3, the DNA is TGTGCCAGCAGACATACAACAGGCCGCATGAACACTGAAGCTTTCTTT.

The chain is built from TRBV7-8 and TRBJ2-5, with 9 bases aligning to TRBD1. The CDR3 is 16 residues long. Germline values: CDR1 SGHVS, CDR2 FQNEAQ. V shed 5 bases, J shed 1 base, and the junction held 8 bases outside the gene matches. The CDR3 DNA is TGTGCCAGCAGCATAGGGACAGGGTGGAGCCAAGAGACCCAGTACTTC. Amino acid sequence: CASSIGTGWSQETQYF. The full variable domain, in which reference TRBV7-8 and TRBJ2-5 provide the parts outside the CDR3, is GAGVSQSPRYKVAKRGQDVALRCDPISGHVSLFWYQQALGQGPEFLTYFQNEAQLDKSGLPSDRFFAERPEGSVSTLKIQRTQQEDSAVYLCASSIGTGWSQETQYFGPGTRLLVL.

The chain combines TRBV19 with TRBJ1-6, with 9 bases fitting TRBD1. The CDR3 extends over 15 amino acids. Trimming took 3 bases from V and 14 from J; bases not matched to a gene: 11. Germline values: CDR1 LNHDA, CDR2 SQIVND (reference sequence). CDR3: CASSIEGQGKGALHF. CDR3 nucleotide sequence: TGTGCCAGTAGTATCGAGGGACAGGGAAAGGGGGCCCTCCACTTT.

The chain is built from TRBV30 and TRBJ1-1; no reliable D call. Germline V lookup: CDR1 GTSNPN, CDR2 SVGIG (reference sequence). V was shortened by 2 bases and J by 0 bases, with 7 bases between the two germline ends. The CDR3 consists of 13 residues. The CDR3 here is CAWSPRLNTEAFF. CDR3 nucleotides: TGTGCCTGGAGTCCAAGACTGAACACTGAAGCTTTCTTT.

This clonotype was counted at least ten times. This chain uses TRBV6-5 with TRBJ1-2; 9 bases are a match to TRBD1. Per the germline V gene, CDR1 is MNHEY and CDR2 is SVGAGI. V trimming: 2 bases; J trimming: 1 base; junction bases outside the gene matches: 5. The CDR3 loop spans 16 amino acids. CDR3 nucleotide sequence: TGTGCCAGCAGTTACCAGGGGACAGGGATTAACTATGGCTACACCTTC. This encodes CASSYQGTGINYGYTF.

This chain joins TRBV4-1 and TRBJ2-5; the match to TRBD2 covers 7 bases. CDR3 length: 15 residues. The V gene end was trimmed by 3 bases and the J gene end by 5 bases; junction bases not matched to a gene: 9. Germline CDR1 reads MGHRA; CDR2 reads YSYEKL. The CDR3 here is CASSQGQGGVETQYF. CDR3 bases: TGCGCCAGCAGCCAGGGTCAGGGAGGGGTGGAGACCCAGTACTTC.

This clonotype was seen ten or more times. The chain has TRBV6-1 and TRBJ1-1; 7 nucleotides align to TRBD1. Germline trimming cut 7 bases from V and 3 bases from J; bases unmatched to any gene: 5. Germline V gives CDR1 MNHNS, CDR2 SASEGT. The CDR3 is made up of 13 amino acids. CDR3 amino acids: CASTRDSYTEAFF. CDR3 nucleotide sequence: TGTGCCAGCACCAGGGACAGCTACACTGAAGCTTTCTTT.

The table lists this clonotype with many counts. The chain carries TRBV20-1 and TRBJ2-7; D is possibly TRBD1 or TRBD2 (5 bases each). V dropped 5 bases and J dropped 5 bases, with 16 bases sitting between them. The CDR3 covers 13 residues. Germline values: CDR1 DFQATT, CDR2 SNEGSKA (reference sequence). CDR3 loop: CSAPGPTGDEQYF. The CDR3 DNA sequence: TGCAGTGCTCCGGGACCCACGGGCGACGAGCAGTACTTC.

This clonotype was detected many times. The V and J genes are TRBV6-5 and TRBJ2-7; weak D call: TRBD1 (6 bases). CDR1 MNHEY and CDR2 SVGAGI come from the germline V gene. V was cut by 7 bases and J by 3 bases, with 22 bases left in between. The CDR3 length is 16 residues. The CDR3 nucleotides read TGTGCCAGCACCAACGGACGGGCAGGGGACCTCTACGAGCAGTACTTC. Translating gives CASTNGRAGDLYEQYF.

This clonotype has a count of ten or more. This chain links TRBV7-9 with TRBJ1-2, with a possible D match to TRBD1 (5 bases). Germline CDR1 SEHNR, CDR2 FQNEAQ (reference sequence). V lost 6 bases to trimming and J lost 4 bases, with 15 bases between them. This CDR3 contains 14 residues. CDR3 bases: TGTGCCAGCAGTCACCCTTCGGGGGTCTATGGCTACACCTTC. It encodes CASSHPSGVYGYTF.

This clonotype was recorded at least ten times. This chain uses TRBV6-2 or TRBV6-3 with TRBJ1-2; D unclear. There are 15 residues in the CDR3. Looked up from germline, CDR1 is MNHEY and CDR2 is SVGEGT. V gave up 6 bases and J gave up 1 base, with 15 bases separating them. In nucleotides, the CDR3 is TGTGCCAGCAGCCGAACAGTGACACGTAACTATGGCTACACCTTC. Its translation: CASSRTVTRNYGYTF.

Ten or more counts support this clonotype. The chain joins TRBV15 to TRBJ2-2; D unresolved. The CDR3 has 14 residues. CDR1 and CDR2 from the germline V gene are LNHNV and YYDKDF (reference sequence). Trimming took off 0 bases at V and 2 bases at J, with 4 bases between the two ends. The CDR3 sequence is CATSRDLNTGELFF. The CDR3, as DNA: TGTGCCACCAGCAGAGATCTTAACACCGGGGAGCTGTTTTTT.

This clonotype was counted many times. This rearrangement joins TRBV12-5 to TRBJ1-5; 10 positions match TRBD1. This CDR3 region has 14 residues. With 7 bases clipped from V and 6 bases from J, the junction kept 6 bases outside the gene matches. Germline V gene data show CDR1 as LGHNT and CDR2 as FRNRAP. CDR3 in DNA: TGTGCTAGTGCCAGGGACAGGGGCGGTCAGCCCCAGCATTTT. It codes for CASARDRGGQPQHF.

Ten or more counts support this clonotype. CDR3 in amino acids: CASSLGDSALGYEQYF. DNA of the CDR3: TGTGCCAGCTCACTCGGGGACAGCGCCCTCGGGTACGAGCAGTACTTC. The chain joins TRBV13 to TRBJ2-7, with 7 bases that match TRBD1. The CDR3 spans 16 residues. V trimming: 8 bases; J trimming: 4 bases; junction bases outside the gene matches: 17. Per germline, CDR1 PRHDT and CDR2 FYEKMQ (reference sequence).

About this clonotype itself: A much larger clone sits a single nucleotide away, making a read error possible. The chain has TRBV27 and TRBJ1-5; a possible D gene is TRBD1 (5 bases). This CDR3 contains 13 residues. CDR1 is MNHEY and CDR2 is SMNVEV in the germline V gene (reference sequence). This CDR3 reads CASSTQGRQPQQF. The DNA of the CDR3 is TGTGCCAGCAGTACCCAGGGTCGGCAGCCCCAGCAGTTT.

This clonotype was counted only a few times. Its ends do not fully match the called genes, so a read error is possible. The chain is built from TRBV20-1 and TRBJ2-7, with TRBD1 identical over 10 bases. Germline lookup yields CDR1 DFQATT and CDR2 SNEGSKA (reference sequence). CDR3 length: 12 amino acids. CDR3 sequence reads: CSAQTGGYEQCF. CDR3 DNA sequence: TGCAGTGCTCAGACAGGGGGCTACGAGCAGTGCTTC.

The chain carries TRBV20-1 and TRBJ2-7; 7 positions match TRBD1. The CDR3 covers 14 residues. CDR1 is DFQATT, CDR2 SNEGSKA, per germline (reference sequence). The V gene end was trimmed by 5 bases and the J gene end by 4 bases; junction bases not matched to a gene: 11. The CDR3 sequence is CSAELRQGDYEQYF. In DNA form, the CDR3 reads TGCAGTGCTGAGCTCCGACAGGGTGATTACGAGCAGTACTTC.

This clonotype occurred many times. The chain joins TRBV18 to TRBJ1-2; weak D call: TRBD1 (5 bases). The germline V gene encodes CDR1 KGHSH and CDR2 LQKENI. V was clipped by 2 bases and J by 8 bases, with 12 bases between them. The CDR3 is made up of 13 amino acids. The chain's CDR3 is CASSPNGAAGYTF. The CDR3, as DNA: TGTGCCAGCTCACCAAATGGGGCTGCGGGCTACACCTTC. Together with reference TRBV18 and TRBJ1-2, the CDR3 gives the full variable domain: NAGVMQNPRHLVRRRGQEARLRCSPMKGHSHVYWYRQLPEEGLKFMVYLQKENIIDESGMPKERFSAEFPKEGPSILRIQQVVRGDSAAYFCASSPNGAAGYTFGSGTRLTVV.

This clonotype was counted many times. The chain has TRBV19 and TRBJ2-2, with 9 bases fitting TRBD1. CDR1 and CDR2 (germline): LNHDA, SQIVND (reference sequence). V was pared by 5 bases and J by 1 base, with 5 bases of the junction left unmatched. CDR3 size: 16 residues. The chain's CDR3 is CASSPRDRVNTGELFF. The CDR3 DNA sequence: TGTGCCAGTAGTCCAAGGGACAGGGTGAACACCGGGGAGCTGTTTTTT.

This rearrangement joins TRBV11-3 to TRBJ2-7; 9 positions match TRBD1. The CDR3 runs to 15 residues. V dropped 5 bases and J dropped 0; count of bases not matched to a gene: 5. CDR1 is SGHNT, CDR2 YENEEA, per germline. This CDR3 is CASSHGTGFSYEQYF. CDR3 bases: TGTGCCAGCAGCCACGGGACAGGGTTCTCCTACGAGCAGTACTTC.

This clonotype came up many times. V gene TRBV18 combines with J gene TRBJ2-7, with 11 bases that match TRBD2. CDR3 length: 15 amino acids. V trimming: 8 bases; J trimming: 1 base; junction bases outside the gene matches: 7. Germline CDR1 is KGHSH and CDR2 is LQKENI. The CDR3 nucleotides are TGTGCCAGCAGTCCAAGACTAGCGGGGTCCTACGAGCAGTACTTC. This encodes CASSPRLAGSYEQYF.

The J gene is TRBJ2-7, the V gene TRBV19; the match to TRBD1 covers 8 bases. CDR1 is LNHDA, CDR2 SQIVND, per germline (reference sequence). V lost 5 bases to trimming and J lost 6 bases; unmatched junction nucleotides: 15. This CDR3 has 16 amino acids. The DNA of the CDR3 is TGTGCCAGTAGTGTCCACCGGGACAGGCGGTTTCGCGAGCAGTACTTC. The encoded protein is CASSVHRDRRFREQYF.

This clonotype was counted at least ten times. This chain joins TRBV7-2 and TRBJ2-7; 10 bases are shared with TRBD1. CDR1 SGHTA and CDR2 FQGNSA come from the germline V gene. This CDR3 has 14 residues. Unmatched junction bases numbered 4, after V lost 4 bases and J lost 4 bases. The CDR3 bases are TGTGCCAGCAGCTCCGGGACAGGGGTTTACGAGCAGTACTTC. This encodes CASSSGTGVYEQYF.

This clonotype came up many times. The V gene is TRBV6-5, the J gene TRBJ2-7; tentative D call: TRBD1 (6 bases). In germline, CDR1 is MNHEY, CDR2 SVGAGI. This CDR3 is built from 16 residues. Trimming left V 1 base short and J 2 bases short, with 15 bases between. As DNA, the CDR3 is TGTGCCAGCAGTTACTTTTCCCCAGGGGCCACCTACGAGCAGTACTTC. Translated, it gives CASSYFSPGATYEQYF.

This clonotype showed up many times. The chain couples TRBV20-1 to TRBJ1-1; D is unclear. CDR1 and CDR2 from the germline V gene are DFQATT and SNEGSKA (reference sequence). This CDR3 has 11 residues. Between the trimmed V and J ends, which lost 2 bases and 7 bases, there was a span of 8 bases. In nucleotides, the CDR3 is TGCAGTGCTAGACCTTTAGATGAAGCTTTCTTT. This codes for CSARPLDEAFF.

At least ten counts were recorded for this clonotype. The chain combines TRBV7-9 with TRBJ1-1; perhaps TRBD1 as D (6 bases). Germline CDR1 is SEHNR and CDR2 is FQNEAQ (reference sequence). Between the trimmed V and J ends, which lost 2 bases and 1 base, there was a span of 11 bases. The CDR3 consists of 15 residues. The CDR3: CASSLFRGANTEAFF. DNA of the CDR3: TGTGCCAGCAGCTTATTTCGGGGGGCGAACACTGAAGCTTTCTTT.

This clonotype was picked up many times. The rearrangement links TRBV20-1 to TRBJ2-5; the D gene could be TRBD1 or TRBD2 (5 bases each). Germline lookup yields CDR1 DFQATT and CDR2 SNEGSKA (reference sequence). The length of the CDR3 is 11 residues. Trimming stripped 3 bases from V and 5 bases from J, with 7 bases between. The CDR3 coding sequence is TGCAGTGCTAGTGAGGGGGAGACCCAGTACTTC. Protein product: CSASEGETQYF.

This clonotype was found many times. Here the CDR3 reads CATSDKFYEQYF. Here the CDR3 DNA reads TGTGCCACCAGTGATAAGTTCTACGAGCAGTACTTC. V and J are TRBV24-1 and TRBJ2-7, with D hard to call. V was trimmed by 3 bases and J by 3 bases, leaving 5 bases between them. Germline CDR1 reads KGHDR; CDR2 reads SFDVKD. The CDR3 totals 12 residues.

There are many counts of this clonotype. CDR3 protein: CASSFRQGDQPQHF. Written as DNA, the CDR3 is TGTGCCAGCAGCTTCAGACAGGGGGATCAGCCCCAGCATTTT. V is TRBV7-2 and J is TRBJ1-5; TRBD1 aligns across 9 bases. CDR3 length equals 14 residues. Germline CDR1 and CDR2: SGHTA and FQGNSA. The V and J ends lost 3 bases and 5 bases, in that order; junction bases with no gene match: 2. The full variable domain, with the rest looked up from reference TRBV7-2 and TRBJ1-5, is GAGVSQSPSNKVTEKGKDVELRCDPISGHTALYWYRQSLGQGLEFLIYFQGNSAPDKSGLPSDRFSAERTGGSVSTLTIQRTQQEDSAVYLCASSFRQGDQPQHFGDGTRLSIL.

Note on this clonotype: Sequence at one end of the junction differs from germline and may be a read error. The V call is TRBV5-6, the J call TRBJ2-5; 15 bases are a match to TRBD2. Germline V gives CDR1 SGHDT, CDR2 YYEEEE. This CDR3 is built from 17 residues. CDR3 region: CASGFGLAGGNGGTQYF. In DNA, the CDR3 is TGTGCCAGCGGCTTTGGACTAGCGGGGGGGAACGGTGGGACCCAGTACTTC. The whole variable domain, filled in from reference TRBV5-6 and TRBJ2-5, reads DAGVTQSPTHLIKTRGQQVTLRCSPKSGHDTVSWYQQALGQGPQFIFQYYEEEERQRGNFPDRFSGHQFPNYSSELNVNALLLGDSALYLCASGFGLAGGNGGTQYFGPGTRLLVL.